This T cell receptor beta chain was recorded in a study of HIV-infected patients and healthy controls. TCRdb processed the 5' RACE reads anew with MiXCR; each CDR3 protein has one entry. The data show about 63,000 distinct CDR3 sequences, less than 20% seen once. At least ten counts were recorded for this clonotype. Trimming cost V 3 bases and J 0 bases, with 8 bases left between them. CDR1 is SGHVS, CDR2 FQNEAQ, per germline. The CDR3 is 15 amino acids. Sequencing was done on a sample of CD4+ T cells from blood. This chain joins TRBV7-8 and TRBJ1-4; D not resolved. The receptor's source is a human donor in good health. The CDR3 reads CASSFGGPTNEKLFF. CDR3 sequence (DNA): TGTGCCAGCAGCTTCGGCGGACCAACTAATGAAAAACTGTTTTTT.